Given below is one T cell receptor beta chain in context. Its antigen is currently unknown. Germline values: CDR1 SGHTA, CDR2 FQGNSA. V lost 5 bases to trimming and J lost 5 bases; unmatched junction nucleotides: 8. CDR3 length: 14 amino acids. Sequenced by immunoSEQ multiplex PCR; TCRdb stores in-frame clones only, minus some. The table records 25,000 or so clones, approximately 85% of them present only once. The record originates from a study of T cells in narcolepsy. The overall study: Donors had narcolepsy type 1 or type 2, or were healthy controls. Notes on the study in general: HCRT-specific and TRIB2-specific autoreactive clonotypes appeared among same-patient CSF and blood CD4+ clonotypes. Healthy controls reportedly lacked the autoreactive clonotypes serially found in patients' blood.

The TCR comes from a human donor in good health. The sequencing sample was made of memory (CD45RA-) CD4+ T cells from blood. J is TRBJ2-5 and V is TRBV7-2; 7 nucleotides align to TRBD1. In DNA, the CDR3 is TGTGCCAGCAGCCCTGACAGGGCCGGGGAGACCCAGTACTTC. Its protein is CASSPDRAGETQYF.